The clone carrying this T cell receptor (beta chain) was counted between two and nine times. The antigen remains unidentified. The read ends 3 residues before the CDR3 terminus; that terminus is restored from the germline J gene. With 3 bases removed from V and 4 bases from J, the gap between germline ends came to 9 bases. This CDR3 is built from 14 residues. The germline V gene encodes CDR1 LNHDA and CDR2 SQIVND (reference sequence). Most patients and controls had Caucasian heritage. The record originates from a study of T cell clonality in common variable immunodeficiency. Here immunoSEQ multiplex PCR was the method, and the copy in TCRdb shows in-frame clones only, minus some. This repertoire lists 25,000 or so clones without singletons; approximately 9% sits in the top ten. Overall study findings and caveats: Compared with controls, CVID subjects had fewer shared TCRbeta clones. Compared with healthy controls, CVID subjects showed increased TCRbeta clonality, mostly in about a third. Reportedly, TCR beta sequences from common variable immunodeficiency showed fewer deletions and N-nucleotide insertions. CVID patient heterogeneity limited repertoire-clinical complication correlations.

Specimen: peripheral blood mononuclear cells. The receptor was isolated from a human donor with common variable immunodeficiency. The chain carries TRBV19 and TRBJ1-4; possible D gene TRBD1, 5 bases. The CDR3 spells CASSIWGGNEKLFF. The CDR3 DNA, read in part, is TGTGCCAGTAGTATTTGGGGGGGTAATGAAAAA.